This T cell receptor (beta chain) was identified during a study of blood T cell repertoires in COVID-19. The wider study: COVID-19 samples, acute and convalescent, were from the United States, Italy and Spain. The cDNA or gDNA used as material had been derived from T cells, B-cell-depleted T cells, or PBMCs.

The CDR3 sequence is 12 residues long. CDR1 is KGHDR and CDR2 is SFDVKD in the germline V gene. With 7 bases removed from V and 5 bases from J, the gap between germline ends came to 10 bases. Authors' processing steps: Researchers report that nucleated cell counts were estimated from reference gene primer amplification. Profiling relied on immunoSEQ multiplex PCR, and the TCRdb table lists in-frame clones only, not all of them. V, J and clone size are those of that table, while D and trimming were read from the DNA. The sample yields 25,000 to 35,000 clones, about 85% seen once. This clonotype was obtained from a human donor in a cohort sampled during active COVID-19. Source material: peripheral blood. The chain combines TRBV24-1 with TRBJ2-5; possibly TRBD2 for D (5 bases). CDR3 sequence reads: CATSVSGETQYF. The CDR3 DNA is TGTGCCACCAGCGTCTCGGGGGAGACCCAGTACTTC.